Following are 25 T cell receptor beta chains from one sample sequenced in a study of metastatic and nonmetastatic thyroid tumors. The entire patient cohort was treatment-naive prior to thyroid surgery. MiXCR reprocessed the PCR reads for TCRdb. This table holds approximately 18,000 clones, about 25% found once. What was sequenced was tumor tissue. All receptors derive from a female donor with papillary thyroid cancer or a benign thyroid nodule (not recorded which). Some clones in this sample may be carry-over from other donors' samples.

As to this clone: The junction shows a germline mismatch at one end, possibly a read error. The chain is built from TRBV7-2 and TRBJ2-1; 14 bases are shared with TRBD2. CDR1 SGHTA and CDR2 FQGNSA come from the germline V gene. The CDR3 covers 19 residues. CDR3: CAISLSRTSGGISYNEQFF. The DNA of the CDR3 is TGTGCCATCAGCTTATCCCGGACTAGCGGGGGGATCTCCTACAATGAGCAGTTCTTC.

The CDR3 nucleotides are TGTGCCAGCAGTGAAGCAACAGGGGGAACCGCTGAAGCTTTCTTT. It codes for CASSEATGGTAEAFF. The chain employs TRBV6-1 and TRBJ1-1, with 8 positions matching TRBD1. Losses at the gene ends were 0 bases for V and 6 bases for J; bases not matched to a gene: 6. The CDR3 length is 15 residues. Per the germline V gene, CDR1 is MNHNS and CDR2 is SASEGT.

This clone was seen more than once but under ten times. The chain recombines TRBV2 with TRBJ1-1; a possible D gene is TRBD1 (6 bases). The V end lost 5 bases, the J end lost 4 bases, and 14 bases lay between the germline ends. Per germline, CDR1 SNHLY and CDR2 FYNNEI. This CDR3 has 14 residues. The CDR3 protein is CASSSGGGSTEAFF. The CDR3 nucleotides are TGTGCCAGCAGTTCGGGAGGGGGGAGCACTGAAGCTTTCTTT.

This clone was detected many times. The chain joins TRBV2 to TRBJ2-4; the match to TRBD2 covers 7 bases. In germline, CDR1 is SNHLY, CDR2 FYNNEI. This CDR3 region has 13 residues. V gave up 10 bases and J gave up 7 bases; unmatched junction bases: 10. This chain's CDR3 is CATTPGLGNIQYF. CDR3 sequence (DNA): TGTGCCACCACCCCCGGACTAGGTAACATTCAGTACTTC.

This clone is deemed medium-sized. Other DNA sequences in this specimen translate into the identical CDR3. The chain combines TRBV9 with TRBJ2-1; D is undetermined. CDR3 length: 15 residues. The germline V gene encodes CDR1 SGDLS and CDR2 YYNGEE. Trimming shortened V by 0 bases and J by 2 bases, and 9 bases separated the two germline ends. CDR3 in DNA: TGTGCCAGCAGCGTAGCGAGCGACCCCTACAATGAGCAGTTCTTC. Translation gives CASSVASDPYNEQFF.

This clone was recorded at least ten times. The V call is TRBV10-3, the J call TRBJ2-5; D unresolved. V was trimmed by 2 bases and J by 0 bases, leaving 4 bases between them. This CDR3 region has 13 residues. CDR1 ENHRY and CDR2 SYGVKD come from the germline V gene. Here the CDR3 reads CAISEGYQETQYF. CDR3 nucleotides: TGTGCCATCAGTGAGGGGTACCAAGAGACCCAGTACTTC.

The genes are TRBV20-1 and TRBJ2-3; D ambiguous. Germline V lookup: CDR1 DFQATT, CDR2 SNEGSKA (reference sequence). The CDR3 covers 14 residues. The V and J ends lost 4 bases and 3 bases respectively, with 14 bases between them. The CDR3, as DNA: TGCAGTGCTAAGTATATCGTGGCAACAGATACGCAGTATTTT. Amino acid sequence: CSAKYIVATDTQYF.

Of note for this clone: A much larger clone is a single base away; this may be a read error. Lacking the conserved final phenylalanine or tryptophan, this CDR3 likely reflects a read error. The J gene is TRBJ2-1, the V gene TRBV3-1, with 11 bases aligning to TRBD1. The V gene end was trimmed by 0 bases and the J gene end by 7 bases; junction bases not matched to a gene: 5. The length of the CDR3 is 16 residues. The germline gives CDR1 LGHDT, CDR2 YNNKEL (reference sequence). CDR3 sequence reads: CASSQEWTGGLNEQFS. Written as DNA, the CDR3 is TGTGCCAGCAGCCAAGAATGGACAGGGGGCTTGAATGAGCAGTTCTCC.

The V and J genes are TRBV6-2 or TRBV6-3 and TRBJ1-5, with D unclear. The CDR3 runs 17 residues. The germline CDR1 and CDR2 sequences are MNHEY and SVGEGT. The V end was cut by 0 bases, the J end by 1 base, with 13 bases between. The CDR3 here is CASSYSSGCRSNQPQHF. The CDR3 nucleotides are TGTGCCAGCAGTTACTCTAGTGGGTGTCGGAGCAATCAGCCCCAGCATTTT.

A word on this clone: Its ends do not fully match the called genes, so a read error is possible. In DNA form, the CDR3 reads TGTGCTAGCAGTTATTCTCTTGGATACTCCTACGAGCAGTACTTC. This codes for CASSYSLGYSYEQYF. The V gene is TRBV27, the J gene TRBJ2-7; no firm D call. This CDR3 contains 15 residues. The V gene's germline CDR1 is MNHEY and CDR2 SMNVEV (reference sequence).

The genes are TRBV18 and TRBJ2-7, with 10 bases fitting TRBD2. V gave up 2 bases and J gave up 3 bases; unmatched junction bases: 4. Germline V lookup: CDR1 KGHSH, CDR2 LQKENI. The CDR3 totals 15 residues. Here the CDR3 reads CASSPYGTSVYEQYF. CDR3 nucleotide sequence: TGTGCCAGCTCACCATATGGGACTAGCGTCTACGAGCAGTACTTC.

J is TRBJ2-7 and V is TRBV20-1, with TRBD2 identical over 9 bases. Germline loops: CDR1 DFQATT, CDR2 SNEGSKA (reference sequence). The CDR3 spans 15 residues. V shed 2 bases, J shed 1 base, and the junction held 6 bases outside the gene matches. The CDR3 DNA is TGCAGTGCTAGACGACCTCTAGCGGGATCCTACGAGCAGTACTTC. Encoded protein: CSARRPLAGSYEQYF.

The CDR3: CASSPNYRGLNYGYTF. CDR3 DNA sequence: TGTGCCAGCAGTCCCAATTACAGGGGGCTTAACTATGGCTACACCTTC. The genes are TRBV3-1 and TRBJ1-2; 9 bases map to TRBD1. Germline V gene lookup returns CDR1 LGHDT and CDR2 YNNKEL (reference sequence). The CDR3 is 16 amino acids. J lost 1 base, V lost 6 bases, and 9 bases had no gene match.

This clone showed up many times. The chain employs TRBV7-2 and TRBJ1-1; D might be TRBD1 (5 bases). Germline values: CDR1 SGHTA, CDR2 FQGNSA. Trimming stripped 4 bases from V and 1 base from J, with 10 bases between. The CDR3 is 14 amino acids. The CDR3 here is CASSSLDRNTEAFF. The CDR3 DNA reads TGTGCCAGCAGCTCCCTAGACAGGAACACTGAAGCTTTCTTT.

Ten or more counts support this clone. Other DNA sequences in the same sample also yield this CDR3. J is TRBJ2-7 and V is TRBV19; 9 bases agree with TRBD1. The CDR3 is 15 residues long. V shed 3 bases, J shed 6 bases, and the junction held 9 bases outside the gene matches. Germline-derived CDR1 and CDR2 are LNHDA and SQIVND (reference sequence). The CDR3 is CASSMLGTGSFEQYF. The CDR3 DNA follows: TGTGCCAGTAGTATGTTAGGGACAGGGTCTTTCGAGCAGTACTTC. Full variable domain (outside the CDR3, taken from reference TRBV19 and TRBJ2-7): DGGITQSPKYLFRKEGQNVTLSCEQNLNHDAMYWYRQDPGQGLRLIYYSQIVNDFQKGDIAEGYSVSREKKESFPLTVTSAQKNPTAFYLCASSMLGTGSFEQYFGPGTRLTVT.

This clone showed up many times. The chain carries TRBV4-1 and TRBJ2-5; D is unresolved. The CDR3 covers 15 residues. CDR1 is MGHRA and CDR2 is YSYEKL in the germline V gene. Trimming took off 0 bases at V and 5 bases at J, with 13 bases between the two ends. This chain's CDR3 is CASSQDPRLLETQYF. DNA for the CDR3: TGCGCCAGCAGCCAAGATCCTAGGCTTTTGGAGACCCAGTACTTC.

Notes on this clone: Since a much larger clone is just one base distant, this may be a read error. The chain recombines TRBV12-3 or TRBV12-4 with TRBJ1-1; D gene unclear. There are 14 residues in the CDR3. The CDR3 loop is CAISSPPRAGEAFF. The CDR3 region has the DNA TGTGCCATCAGTTCCCCCCCCCGGGCGGGTGAAGCTTTCTTT.

This clone turned up a few times. The chain employs TRBV6-2 or TRBV6-3 and TRBJ1-1; 8 bases agree with TRBD1. Germline V lookup: CDR1 MNHEY, CDR2 SVGEGT. The CDR3 covers 13 residues. The ends lost 4 bases at V and 4 bases at J; junction bases unmatched: 2. The CDR3 reads CASSFTGGTEAFF. The CDR3 coding sequence is TGTGCCAGCAGTTTTACAGGGGGCACTGAAGCTTTCTTT.

This clone was seen ten or more times. This chain joins TRBV10-2 and TRBJ1-1, with no clear D. Germline lookup yields CDR1 WSHSY and CDR2 SAAADI. With 7 bases removed from V and 8 bases from J, the gap between germline ends came to 20 bases. The CDR3 length is 14 residues. The CDR3 loop reads CASIETLDGLEAFF. The CDR3 region has the DNA TGCGCCAGCATCGAAACCCTGGACGGCCTAGAAGCTTTCTTT.

This clone has just one count. V is TRBV7-6 and J is TRBJ2-3, with TRBD2 identical over 11 bases. Germline V gives CDR1 SGHVS, CDR2 FNYEAQ. Germline trimming cut 5 bases from V and 12 bases from J; bases unmatched to any gene: 19. The CDR3 covers 17 residues. Here the CDR3 reads CASSAMGLAERTGTQYF. CDR3 nucleotide sequence: TGTGCCAGCAGCGCCATGGGACTAGCGGAACGCACAGGTACTCAGTATTTT.

V and J are TRBV30 and TRBJ1-6, with no clear D. The V end was cut by 5 bases, the J end by 6 bases, with 11 bases between. Germline V lookup: CDR1 GTSNPN, CDR2 SVGIG (reference sequence). The CDR3 totals 13 residues. The CDR3 nucleotides are TGTGCCTGGCACGGGGTGTGTAATTCACCCCTCCACTTT. It is translated as CAWHGVCNSPLHF.

As to this clone: Relative to the germline gene, one junction end is altered; a read error may explain this. CDR3 loop: CASSSPASGLSSYEQHF. CDR3 bases: TGTGCCAGCAGTTCCCCGGCCAGCGGGTTGTCCTCCTACGAGCAGCACTTC. The chain uses TRBV4-2 and TRBJ2-7, with D possibly being TRBD2 (6 bases). The CDR3 is 17 amino acids. In germline, CDR1 is LGHNA, CDR2 YNFKEQ.

Written as DNA, the CDR3 is TGTGCCAGCAGCGGTCACCCCGGGACAGGGTACTACGAGCAGTACTTC. It translates to CASSGHPGTGYYEQYF. J is TRBJ2-7 and V is TRBV9; the match to TRBD1 covers 9 bases. The germline CDR1 and CDR2 sequences are SGDLS and YYNGEE. The CDR3 runs to 16 residues. V was pared by 3 bases and J by 3 bases, with 10 bases of the junction left unmatched.

This clone was seen many times. The chain is built from TRBV20-1 and TRBJ2-1, with 10 bases fitting TRBD2. The germline V gene has CDR1 DFQATT and CDR2 SNEGSKA (reference sequence). The J segment lost 6 bases and the V segment lost 4 bases, leaving 6 bases of the junction unmatched. The CDR3 sequence is 14 residues long. The CDR3 region is CSAISGRALNEQFF. The CDR3 DNA reads TGCAGTGCTATAAGCGGGAGGGCTCTCAATGAGCAGTTCTTC.

This clone was seen more than once but under ten times. The rearrangement uses TRBV7-2 and TRBJ1-1; 7 positions match TRBD1. Unmatched junction bases numbered 1, after V lost 3 bases and J lost 3 bases. CDR1 and CDR2 (germline): SGHTA, FQGNSA. The CDR3 covers 13 residues. The CDR3 bases are TGTGCCAGCAGCTTGGGACAGTACACTGAAGCTTTCTTT. It specifies CASSLGQYTEAFF.